This T cell receptor beta chain was sequenced in a study of blood T cell repertoires in COVID-19. Study at large: The United States, Italy and Spain were the sources of the acute and convalescent COVID-19 samples. The analysed material was cDNA or gDNA that came from T cells, B-cell-depleted T cells, or PBMCs.

The V gene's germline CDR1 is SGHTA and CDR2 FQGTGA. Trimming removed 1 base from V and 2 bases from J, with 8 bases in between. This CDR3 comprises 14 residues. Under the authors' procedure: It was from reference gene primer amplification that nucleated cell counts were estimated. Sequencing was performed with immunoSEQ multiplex PCR; in TCRdb, only in-frame clones are kept and a portion is missing. V, J and clone size were drawn from that table, and D and trimming were deduced from the DNA. Counted here are 250,000 to 300,000 clones, 70% to 90% occurring once; the ten biggest clones make up 3%. Material for sequencing was peripheral blood. This chain links TRBV7-3 with TRBJ1-1; no reliable D call. The sequence was collected from a woman aged 25 to 39 with active or convalescent COVID-19. The CDR3 sequence is CASSLMAGNTEAFF. The DNA of the CDR3 is TGTGCCAGCAGCTTAATGGCGGGAAACACTGAAGCTTTCTTT.